Following are 13 T cell receptor beta chains from one sample sequenced in a study of blood T cells in healthy people across ages. A second PCR, run for about 6 to 11 cycles, used a sample-barcoded 5' primer plus a J-beta primer mix. One entry per CDR3 protein results from TCRdb running MiXCR on the 5' RACE reads. The repertoire includes 1.5 million to 2 million distinct CDR3 sequences, about 49% of them detected once, and roughly 2% sits in the top ten. The sample taken for sequencing was blood. These receptor sequences come from a woman aged 40-49 years in good health.

This chain uses TRBV29-1 with TRBJ2-7; D is uncertain. The V gene's germline CDR1 is SQVTM and CDR2 ANQGSEA. V was cut by 4 bases and J by 2 bases, with 18 bases left in between. CDR3 length: 15 amino acids. The CDR3 sequence: CSVGIWSGVTYEQYF. The CDR3 region has the DNA TGCAGCGTTGGCATTTGGTCAGGTGTAACCTACGAGCAGTACTTC.

In its sample, this clonotype was seen once. The genes are TRBV4-3 and TRBJ2-1; possible D gene TRBD1, 6 bases. CDR1 is LGHNA, CDR2 YSLEER, per germline. This CDR3 spans 15 amino acids. The ends were cut back, 0 bases at V and 4 bases at J, with 10 bases in the middle. CDR3 sequence reads: CASSQDLGHYNEQFF. The CDR3 bases are TGCGCCAGCAGCCAAGATCTGGGACATTACAATGAGCAGTTCTTC.

The rearrangement uses TRBV27 and TRBJ2-1, with a possible D match to TRBD1 (6 bases). CDR3 length: 15 residues. The V end was cut by 5 bases, the J end by 5 bases, with 16 bases between. Germline V gene data show CDR1 as MNHEY and CDR2 as SMNVEV (reference sequence). The CDR3 sequence: CASSGLDRTNNEQFF. CDR3 coding DNA: TGTGCCAGCAGTGGTCTCGACAGGACCAACAATGAGCAGTTCTTC.

This clonotype was detected only a few times. The chain couples TRBV20-1 to TRBJ2-1; D not resolved. This CDR3 spans 14 amino acids. V gave up 6 bases and J gave up 0 bases, with 12 bases separating them. The V gene's germline CDR1 is DFQATT and CDR2 SNEGSKA (reference sequence). CDR3 nucleotide sequence: TGCAGTGCCATTGGGGTTAGCTCCTACAATGAGCAGTTCTTC. Translation gives CSAIGVSSYNEQFF.

The chain combines TRBV9 with TRBJ2-5, with 15 bases matching TRBD2. The V and J ends lost 4 bases and 11 bases, in that order; junction bases with no gene match: 15. This CDR3 is built from 17 residues. Germline V gene data show CDR1 as SGDLS and CDR2 as YYNGEE. CDR3 bases: TGTGCCAGCAGCAAACGGACTAGCGGGGGGGCCCACAATGAGCAGTACTTC. Translation gives CASSKRTSGGAHNEQYF.

The chain links TRBV4-3 to TRBJ1-2; D is undetermined. CDR1 and CDR2 (germline): LGHNA, YSLEER. With 0 bases removed from V and 5 bases from J, the gap between germline ends came to 13 bases. CDR3 length: 15 residues. CDR3 bases: TGCGCCAGCAGCCAAGATAACCTAACCCCTTATGGCTACACCTTC. Translating gives CASSQDNLTPYGYTF.

The genes are TRBV27 and TRBJ2-5; tentative D call: TRBD1 (6 bases). The CDR3 loop spans 15 amino acids. The germline V gene has CDR1 MNHEY and CDR2 SMNVEV (reference sequence). The V end was cut by 1 base, the J end by 5 bases, with 14 bases between. CDR3 bases: TGTGCCAGCAGTTTATTCGGACAGCCTCAGGAGACCCAGTACTTC. Translation gives CASSLFGQPQETQYF.

J is TRBJ2-5 and V is TRBV15; 8 positions agree with TRBD2. Trimming removed 2 bases from V and 2 bases from J; junction bases left unmatched: 7. The CDR3 has 16 amino acids. The V gene's germline CDR1 is LNHNV and CDR2 YYDKDF (reference sequence). The CDR3, as DNA: TGTGCCACCAGCAGATCGGGACTAGTGGATCAAGAGACCCAGTACTTC. It yields the protein CATSRSGLVDQETQYF.

V is TRBV20-1 and J is TRBJ1-2; no clear D. V dropped 6 bases and J dropped 4 bases, with 9 bases sitting between them. The CDR3 is 11 residues long. In germline, CDR1 is DFQATT, CDR2 SNEGSKA (reference sequence). In DNA, the CDR3 is TGCAGTGCCGGGTGGGGCTATGGCTACACCTTC. Protein sequence: CSAGWGYGYTF.

This clonotype was seen more than once but under ten times. The genes are TRBV7-2 and TRBJ1-2; D ambiguous. Trimming removed 0 bases at V and 4 bases at J, with 12 bases between. The CDR3 sequence is 15 residues long. Germline V gene sequence: CDR1 SGHTA, CDR2 FQGNSA. In DNA, the CDR3 is TGTGCCAGCAGCTTAGCGCGACTGACGATCTATGGCTACACCTTC. Its protein is CASSLARLTIYGYTF.

This chain links TRBV21-1 with TRBJ1-2; TRBD1 is taken as the D call from the table, unchecked against the DNA. TRBV21-1 is a pseudogene locus. The CDR3 consists of 14 residues. The chain's CDR3 is CASNGQQDNYGYTF. The CDR3 DNA follows: TGTGCCAGCAACGGACAGCAAGATAACTATGGCTACACCTTC.

This clonotype showed up many times. The chain combines TRBV4-1 with TRBJ2-1; D is perhaps TRBD1 (6 bases). The CDR3 runs to 13 residues. Germline lookup yields CDR1 MGHRA and CDR2 YSYEKL. V gave up 1 base and J gave up 9 bases, with 10 bases separating them. CDR3 residues: CASSQARGIEQFF. CDR3 nucleotides: TGCGCCAGCAGCCAAGCCAGGGGCATTGAGCAGTTCTTC.

This sequence joins TRBV11-2 and TRBJ2-1; 14 nucleotides agree with TRBD2. V was pared by 5 bases and J by 7 bases, with 4 bases of the junction left unmatched. Germline values: CDR1 SGHAT, CDR2 FQNNGV. The CDR3 consists of 15 residues. This chain's CDR3 is CASSGTSGGGNEQFF. The DNA for the CDR3 is TGTGCCAGCAGCGGGACTAGCGGGGGTGGGAATGAGCAGTTCTTC.